This T cell receptor (beta chain) derives from a study of CD8 T cells in ankylosing spondylitis. This clonotype occurred many times. V lost 5 bases, J lost 7 bases, and 17 bases lay in between. The germline V gene has CDR1 DFQATT and CDR2 SNEGSKA (reference sequence). The CDR3 consists of 13 residues. TCRdb called the 5' RACE reads again in MiXCR, with one record for every CDR3 protein. In the table there are about 130,000 distinct CDR3 sequences, around 7% of which are singletons. The rearrangement uses TRBV20-1 and TRBJ2-5; TRBD1 or TRBD2 may be the D gene (5 bases each). The origin of this receptor is a male donor with ankylosing spondylitis or in good health (not recorded which). The sample comprised blood, either unsorted or a sorted T cell fraction (not recorded which). The DNA of the CDR3 is TGCAGTGCTCCTGGGACCTCTCCGGGGACCCAGTACTTC. It is translated as CSAPGTSPGTQYF.